Given below is one T cell receptor (beta chain) in context. Its matching antigen is unknown. Sequencing used immunoSEQ multiplex PCR; TCRdb keeps in-frame clones, though not all of them. Among about 100,000 clones listed, over 90% were seen once. The data were taken from a study of T cells in pancreatic ductal adenocarcinoma. The study, taken as a whole, reports: No significant tumor-blood clonality difference; means were about 0.1 and 0.065.

Surgery without prior neoadjuvant therapy was the treatment of the selected pancreatic ductal adenocarcinoma patients. Germline V gene data show CDR1 as SNHLY and CDR2 as FYNNEI. V lost 4 bases and J 6 bases, leaving 10 bases between the germline ends. The CDR3 loop spans 13 amino acids. The specimen was PBMCs. The receptor's source is a human donor with pancreatic ductal adenocarcinoma. The rearrangement links TRBV2 to TRBJ1-5; D is undetermined. The CDR3 reads CASSVSFRQPQHF. The CDR3 DNA sequence: TGTGCCAGCAGTGTTTCTTTCCGTCAGCCCCAGCATTTT.